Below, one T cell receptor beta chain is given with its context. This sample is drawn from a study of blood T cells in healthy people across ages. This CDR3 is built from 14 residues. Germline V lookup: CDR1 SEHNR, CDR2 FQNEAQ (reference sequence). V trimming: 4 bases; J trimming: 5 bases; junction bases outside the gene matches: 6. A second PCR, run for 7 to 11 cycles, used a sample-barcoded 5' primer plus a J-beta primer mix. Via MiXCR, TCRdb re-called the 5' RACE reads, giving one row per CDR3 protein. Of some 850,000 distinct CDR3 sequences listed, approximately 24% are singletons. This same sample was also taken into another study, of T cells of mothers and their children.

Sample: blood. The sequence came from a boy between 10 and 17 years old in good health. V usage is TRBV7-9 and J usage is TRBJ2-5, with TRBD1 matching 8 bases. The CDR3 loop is CASSWTGQGETQYF. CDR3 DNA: TGTGCCAGCAGCTGGACAGGGCAGGGGGAGACCCAGTACTTC.